This TCR beta chain was profiled in a study of shared clonotypes between healthy human individuals. For the study at large: Serving as donors were two women and a few men, whose ages spanned 18 to 49. A donor's plate count was three for CD4 naive and three for CD4 memory; CD8 naive had two and CD8 memory one. Points from the study as a whole: Researchers found naive subsets generally carried larger estimated richness than memory subsets.

CDR3 size: 15 residues. Germline V gene sequence: CDR1 LGHNA, CDR2 YNFKEQ. Unmatched junction bases numbered 6, after V lost 2 bases and J lost 8 bases. A note on this clone: Its antigen remains unidentified.

This table comes from immunoSEQ multiplex PCR, and its TCRdb copy is limited to in-frame clones, with some not included. Of some 2.3 million clones listed, approximately 93% were seen once; the top ten hold about 0.39%. This chain uses TRBV4-2 with TRBJ2-1, with TRBD1 matching over 10 bases. Input material: naive CD4+ T cells from PBMCs. The subset is: CD45RA+ positively selected. The clonotype was recovered from a man in his late teens or twenties in good health. Some clones in this sample may be carry-over from other donors' samples. The CDR3 sequence: CASSQPGQGWDEQFF. CDR3 DNA: TGTGCCAGCAGCCAACCGGGACAGGGGTGGGATGAGCAGTTCTTC.